The present entry profiles one T cell receptor (beta chain) with its context. The sample belongs to a study of blood T cell repertoires in COVID-19. Study as a whole: Collection of acute and convalescent COVID-19 samples took place in the United States, Italy and Spain.

CDR3 length: 14 residues. Germline V CDR1 and CDR2: LNHDA, SQIVND (reference sequence). The J segment lost 3 bases and the V segment lost 6 bases, leaving 5 bases of the junction unmatched. Per the original methods: Counts of nucleated cells, estimated from reference gene primer amplification, were obtained. The assay was immunoSEQ multiplex PCR, and TCRdb's table has in-frame clones only and misses some. V and J calls and clone size come straight from that table; D and trimming were deduced from the DNA. The sample shows some 70,000 clones, roughly 84% of them seen only once. The specimen was peripheral blood. This clonotype was obtained from a middle-aged man with active COVID-19. The V call is TRBV19, the J call TRBJ1-2; 9 bases are a match to TRBD1. Written as DNA, the CDR3 is TGTGCCAGTAGCTGGACAGGGGCAGACTATGGCTACACCTTC. Translation gives CASSWTGADYGYTF.